The 25 T cell receptor beta chains reported below all come from one sample, sequenced in a study of human T cells and chemical hapten exposure. TCRdb reanalysed the RACE reads using MiXCR and keeps one entry per CDR3 protein. Of around 160,000 distinct CDR3 sequences detected, roughly 15% appear once; the ten largest clones hold about 1.7%. As to time point: patch test 1, 2 weeks after DPC sensitization. As to treatment: therapeutic diphenylcyclopropenone sensitization with weekly scalp DPC. Sequencing used whole blood, obtained in connection with sensitization to the hapten diphenylcyclopropenone (DPC). These receptors were obtained from a woman aged 25-40 years with alopecia areata. Some clones in this sample may be carry-over from other donors' samples.

This clonotype was observed at least ten times. The chain carries TRBV28 and TRBJ1-2; D may be TRBD1 (6 bases). V was clipped by 6 bases and J by 5 bases, with 10 bases between them. Germline assignment: CDR1 MDHEN and CDR2 SYDVKM. The CDR3 runs 12 residues. The CDR3 region is CASSRGGYGYTF. The CDR3, as DNA: TGTGCCAGCAGCAGGGGCGGGTATGGCTACACCTTC.

The rearrangement uses TRBV11-2 and TRBJ2-5; TRBD1 agrees at 8 bases. The J segment lost 3 bases and the V segment lost 1 base, leaving 4 bases of the junction unmatched. The germline V gene encodes CDR1 SGHAT and CDR2 FQNNGV. The CDR3 consists of 15 residues. The CDR3 nucleotides are TGTGCCAGCAGCTTAGCCCGGACAGGGAAAGAGACCCAGTACTTC. This encodes CASSLARTGKETQYF.

The rearrangement joins TRBV7-2 to TRBJ2-2; 10 nucleotides align to TRBD2. V was pared by 10 bases and J by 6 bases, with 11 bases of the junction left unmatched. The CDR3 contains 15 residues. The V gene's germline CDR1 is SGHTA and CDR2 FQGNSA. The CDR3: CATAGLAGDSGELFF. CDR3 bases: TGTGCCACCGCTGGTCTAGCGGGAGATTCCGGGGAGCTGTTTTTT. The whole variable domain, filled in from reference TRBV7-2 and TRBJ2-2, reads GAGVSQSPSNKVTEKGKDVELRCDPISGHTALYWYRQSLGQGLEFLIYFQGNSAPDKSGLPSDRFSAERTGGSVSTLTIQRTQQEDSAVYLCATAGLAGDSGELFFGEGSRLTVL.

The genes are TRBV30 and TRBJ2-7, with TRBD1 matching 7 bases. This CDR3 has 14 residues. The V segment lost 0 bases and the J segment 7 bases; nucleotides outside the gene matches: 9. Germline lookup yields CDR1 GTSNPN and CDR2 SVGIG (reference sequence). CDR3 DNA: TGTGCCTGGAGTGTACTGGCGGCCAGGGGGGAGCAGTACTTC. Translation: CAWSVLAARGEQYF.

The V call is TRBV5-6, the J call TRBJ1-2; possibly TRBD1 for D (5 bases). This CDR3 is built from 14 residues. The V end lost 0 bases, the J end lost 5 bases, and 11 bases lay between the germline ends. Germline assignment: CDR1 SGHDT and CDR2 YYEEEE. The CDR3 nucleotides are TGTGCCAGCAGCTTGGGACGGAAGGGGTATGGCTACACCTTC. Its translation is CASSLGRKGYGYTF.

This clonotype has just a few counts. The V call is TRBV20-1, the J call TRBJ2-1, with TRBD2 matching over 8 bases. V was clipped by 3 bases and J by 7 bases; unmatched bases: 5. Germline assignment: CDR1 DFQATT and CDR2 SNEGSKA (reference sequence). The CDR3 contains 13 residues. The CDR3 sequence: CSASGGRFNEQFF. CDR3 coding DNA: TGCAGTGCTAGTGGCGGGAGGTTTAATGAGCAGTTCTTC.

This clonotype came up a few times. This CDR3 is CASSQEGGHSYEQYF. For the CDR3, the DNA is TGTGCCAGCAGCCAGGAGGGGGGGCACTCCTACGAGCAGTACTTC. The rearrangement uses TRBV7-2 and TRBJ2-7, with D possibly matching TRBD2 (7 bases). CDR1 and CDR2 (germline): SGHTA, FQGNSA. The CDR3 consists of 15 residues. V lost 5 bases and J 0 bases, leaving 14 bases between the germline ends.

This clonotype was counted a few times. The chain uses TRBV29-1 and TRBJ2-5; 7 positions agree with TRBD1. The V gene's germline CDR1 is SQVTM and CDR2 ANQGSEA. V was clipped by 1 base and J by 10 bases; unmatched bases: 9. The CDR3 runs 13 residues. The CDR3 nucleotides read TGCAGCGTTGAAGCGGGGCAGGGGGTCGACCAGTACTTC. Translation: CSVEAGQGVDQYF.

This clonotype was recorded a few times. The rearrangement uses TRBV7-2 and TRBJ2-3; TRBD2 is a possible D gene (6 bases). V dropped 7 bases and J dropped 4 bases, with 21 bases sitting between them. Germline CDR1 reads SGHTA; CDR2 reads FQGNSA. This CDR3 spans 16 amino acids. CDR3 sequence (DNA): TGTGCCAGCACCTTTGGCACGGGAGCCGGCCCAGATACGCAGTATTTT. It yields the protein CASTFGTGAGPDTQYF.

This chain uses TRBV5-1 with TRBJ1-1; TRBD1 matches at 7 bases. CDR3 length: 14 residues. In germline, CDR1 is SGHRS, CDR2 YFSETQ. V lost 2 bases, J lost 8 bases, and 9 bases stayed unmatched. CDR3 bases: TGCGCCAGCAGCTTTCAGGGGGTTACTTCGGAAGCTTTCTTT. Its protein is CASSFQGVTSEAFF.

The chain carries TRBV6-1 and TRBJ2-3, with no clear D. In germline, CDR1 is MNHNS, CDR2 SASEGT. The CDR3 has 14 residues. Trimming took off 8 bases at V and 0 bases at J, with 12 bases between the two ends. This CDR3 reads CASGPFSSTDTQYF. The CDR3 DNA reads TGTGCCAGCGGACCTTTTTCTAGCACAGATACGCAGTATTTT.

V gene TRBV28 combines with J gene TRBJ2-2, with 7 bases matching TRBD1. With 3 bases clipped from V and 6 bases from J, the junction kept 10 bases outside the gene matches. Per the germline V gene, CDR1 is MDHEN and CDR2 is SYDVKM. The CDR3 consists of 16 residues. The DNA of the CDR3 is TGTGCCAGCAGTTTCCGGGACAGAGGATACTCCGGGGAGCTGTTTTTT. It translates to CASSFRDRGYSGELFF.

At least ten counts were recorded for this clonotype. J is TRBJ2-5 and V is TRBV2; D is uncertain. Trimming stripped 6 bases from V and 2 bases from J, with 4 bases between. The CDR3 has 11 residues. Germline assignment: CDR1 SNHLY and CDR2 FYNNEI. CDR3 sequence: CASRLQETQYF. CDR3 nucleotides: TGTGCCAGCAGGCTACAAGAGACCCAGTACTTC. Complete variable domain (other parts from reference TRBV2 and TRBJ2-5): EPEVTQTPSHQVTQMGQEVILRCVPISNHLYFYWYRQILGQKVEFLVSFYNNEISEKSEIFDDQFSVERPDGSNFTLKIRSTKLEDSAMYFCASRLQETQYFGPGTRLLVL.

The gene calls are TRBV28 and TRBJ1-1; a weak D match, TRBD1 (5 bases). V gave up 11 bases and J gave up 2 bases, with 24 bases separating them. This CDR3 is built from 16 residues. The germline V gene has CDR1 MDHEN and CDR2 SYDVKM. CDR3 bases: TGTGCCGGGACTCGCGGGAAGCGGGAGGGCAACACTGAAGCTTTCTTT. It is translated as CAGTRGKREGNTEAFF.

The sample holds many counts of this clonotype. The junction and the germline gene differ at one end; a read error may be behind it. This chain links TRBV5-1 with TRBJ1-1; D not certain. This CDR3 spans 13 amino acids. Germline values: CDR1 SGHRS, CDR2 YFSETQ. This chain's CDR3 is CASSLGGNTEAFF. CDR3 nucleotides: TGTGCCAGCAGCTTAGGAGGGAACACTGAAGCTTTCTTT.

The V call is TRBV6-2 or TRBV6-3, the J call TRBJ2-3; the match to TRBD1 covers 8 bases. The CDR3 runs 15 residues. Germline V gene data show CDR1 as MNHEY and CDR2 as SVGEGT. Unmatched junction bases numbered 7, after V lost 8 bases and J lost 0 bases. The CDR3 bases are TGTGCCAGCCGTGGACAGGGCACGAGCACAGATACGCAGTATTTT. It translates to CASRGQGTSTDTQYF.

The gene calls are TRBV6-5 and TRBJ1-5; D unclear. Germline V CDR1 and CDR2: MNHEY, SVGAGI. This CDR3 contains 13 residues. Trimming stripped 11 bases from V and 0 bases from J, with 11 bases between. CDR3 nucleotide sequence: TGTGCCGCCCGGGCTAATAGCAATCAGCCCCAGCATTTT. Translated: CAARANSNQPQHF.

CDR3 sequence: CASSRRVSDPGYEQYF. The DNA for the CDR3 is TGTGCCAGCAGCCGCAGGGTCTCGGACCCAGGGTACGAGCAGTACTTC. The chain combines TRBV11-2 with TRBJ2-7; TRBD1 is a possible D gene (5 bases). The CDR3 is 16 residues long. V gave up 5 bases and J gave up 4 bases, with 21 bases separating them. Germline-derived CDR1 and CDR2 are SGHAT and FQNNGV. Looking up the rest from reference TRBV11-2 and TRBJ2-7 gives the full variable domain: EAGVAQSPRYKIIEKRQSVAFWCNPISGHATLYWYQQILGQGPKLLIQFQNNGVVDDSQLPKDRFSAERLKGVDSTLKIQPAKLEDSAVYLCASSRRVSDPGYEQYFGPGTRLTVT.

This clonotype has more than one count but fewer than ten. The V call is TRBV7-8, the J call TRBJ1-1; TRBD1 matches 8 bases. The CDR3 consists of 16 residues. Per the germline V gene, CDR1 is SGHVS and CDR2 is FQNEAQ. Unmatched junction bases numbered 5, after V lost 1 base and J lost 1 base. CDR3 region: CASSLGLGQGNTEAFF. CDR3 DNA sequence: TGTGCCAGCAGCTTAGGGTTAGGACAGGGGAACACTGAAGCTTTCTTT.

The gene calls are TRBV20-1 and TRBJ2-1, with D perhaps being TRBD1 or TRBD2 (6 bases each). The V end was cut by 1 base, the J end by 6 bases, with 10 bases between. CDR1 and CDR2 from the germline V gene are DFQATT and SNEGSKA (reference sequence). The CDR3 is 13 amino acids. The CDR3 protein is CSARGWGANEQFF. For the CDR3, the DNA is TGCAGTGCTAGAGGTTGGGGGGCCAATGAGCAGTTCTTC.

This clonotype was counted a few times. The rearrangement links TRBV10-3 to TRBJ2-3, with D uncertain. Trimming left V 6 bases short and J 3 bases short, with 10 bases between. This CDR3 has 13 amino acids. Per germline, CDR1 ENHRY and CDR2 SYGVKD. The CDR3 DNA sequence: TGTGCCATCAGGAAGGACGGGACAGATACGCAGTATTTT. Its protein product is CAIRKDGTDTQYF.

This clonotype was observed a handful of times. This chain connects TRBV20-1 to TRBJ1-1; D is unresolved. The CDR3 covers 12 residues. V lost 6 bases and J 4 bases, leaving 12 bases between the germline ends. Germline V gives CDR1 DFQATT, CDR2 SNEGSKA (reference sequence). Here the CDR3 reads CSALIRGTEAFF. For the CDR3, the DNA is TGCAGTGCGCTCATACGGGGCACTGAAGCTTTCTTT.

This clonotype was recorded a few times. The DNA is omitted, as the CDR3 cannot be located on it reliably, and the CDR3 follows TCRdb's listing. CDR3 sequence reads: CASSQFGPGVFF. This chain links TRBV16 with TRBJ2-1; no DNA check was done on the table's D call, TRBD1. Germline V lookup: CDR1 KGHSY, CDR2 FQNENV. The CDR3 is made up of 12 amino acids, end residues included.

This rearrangement joins TRBV5-1 to TRBJ2-5, with D maybe TRBD2 (6 bases). The V gene's germline CDR1 is SGHRS and CDR2 YFSETQ. The CDR3 contains 12 residues. The V end lost 4 bases, the J end lost 9 bases, and 13 bases lay between the germline ends. The CDR3, as DNA: TGCGCCAGCAGCCCAGCGGGCGGGCCCCAGTACTTC. Translated: CASSPAGGPQYF.

This sequence joins TRBV7-8 and TRBJ2-5, with 11 nucleotides matching TRBD2. The CDR3 has 14 residues. The V gene's germline CDR1 is SGHVS and CDR2 FQNEAQ. The V and J ends lost 6 bases and 6 bases, in that order; junction bases with no gene match: 6. The CDR3: CASRQGLAAKTQYF. CDR3 nucleotide sequence: TGTGCCAGCAGACAGGGACTAGCGGCGAAGACCCAGTACTTC.